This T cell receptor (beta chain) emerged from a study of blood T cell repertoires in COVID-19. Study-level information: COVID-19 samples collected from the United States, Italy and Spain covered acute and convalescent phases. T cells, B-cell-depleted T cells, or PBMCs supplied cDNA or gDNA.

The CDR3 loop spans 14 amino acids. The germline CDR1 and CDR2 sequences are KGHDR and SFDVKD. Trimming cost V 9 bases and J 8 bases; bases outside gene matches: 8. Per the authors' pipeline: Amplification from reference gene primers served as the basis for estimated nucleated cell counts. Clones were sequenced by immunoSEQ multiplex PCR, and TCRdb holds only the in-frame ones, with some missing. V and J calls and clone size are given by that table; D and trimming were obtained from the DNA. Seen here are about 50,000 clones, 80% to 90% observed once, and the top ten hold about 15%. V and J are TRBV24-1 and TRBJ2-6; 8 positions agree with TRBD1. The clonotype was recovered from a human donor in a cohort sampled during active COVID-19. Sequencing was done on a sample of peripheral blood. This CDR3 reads CATATGGEPNVLTF. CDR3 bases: TGTGCCACCGCCACAGGGGGAGAGCCCAACGTCCTGACTTTC.